The 21 T cell receptor beta chains listed next were all sequenced from one sample in a study of cytomegalovirus exposure and HLA in healthy donors. PCR primers comprised 60 Vbeta and 13 Jbeta primers. The protocol was immunoSEQ multiplex PCR, while the TCRdb copy is restricted to in-frame clones and leaves out a portion. This table has some 180,000 clones, roughly 84% appearing once. Sequenced input: PBMCs. The receptors were gathered from a girl under two years old in good health and CMV-seronegative.

The gene calls are TRBV5-1 and TRBJ1-2, with D perhaps matching TRBD1 (6 bases). V lost 0 bases to trimming and J lost 6 bases, with 12 bases between them. Germline-derived CDR1 and CDR2 are SGHRS and YFSETQ. The CDR3 runs to 14 residues. In DNA, the CDR3 is TGCGCCAGCAGCTTGGTAGGGGGTGGTGATGGCTACACCTTC. Protein sequence: CASSLVGGGDGYTF.

V is TRBV2 and J is TRBJ2-1; 9 bases match TRBD2. This CDR3 is built from 15 residues. V gave up 7 bases and J gave up 4 bases; unmatched junction bases: 8. In germline, CDR1 is SNHLY, CDR2 FYNNEI. CDR3 residues: CASTEGSGGYNEQFF. The DNA for the CDR3 is TGTGCCAGCACCGAGGGCAGCGGGGGGTACAATGAGCAGTTCTTC.

This clone was picked up a small number of times. The CDR3 DNA reads TGTGCCAGCAGCTCCATTGGGGGGACTGAAAAACTGTTTTTT. Translating it yields CASSSIGGTEKLFF. The genes are TRBV5-4 and TRBJ1-4; a possible D gene is TRBD1 (5 bases). The CDR3 sequence is 14 residues long. V dropped 3 bases and J dropped 7 bases, with 13 bases sitting between them. CDR1 and CDR2 from the germline V gene are SGHNT and YYREEE (reference sequence).

The gene calls are TRBV5-1 and TRBJ2-7; possible D gene TRBD1, 6 bases. Deletions cut 0 bases from V and 1 base from J, with 8 bases between. Germline-derived CDR1 and CDR2 are SGHRS and YFSETQ. This CDR3 comprises 14 residues. CDR3: CASSLGTASYEQYF. CDR3 DNA: TGCGCCAGCAGCTTGGGGACAGCTTCCTACGAGCAGTACTTC.

The V and J genes are TRBV5-6 and TRBJ1-2; D is perhaps TRBD1 (5 bases). Trimming stripped 4 bases from V and 4 bases from J, with 14 bases between. This CDR3 is 14 amino acids long. Per the germline V gene, CDR1 is SGHDT and CDR2 is YYEEEE. CDR3 DNA sequence: TGTGCCAGCAGCCCGGGGGGGAGTAGCTATGGCTACACCTTC. Protein product: CASSPGGSSYGYTF.

In its sample, this clone was seen once. The rearrangement links TRBV9 to TRBJ1-6; unclear D gene. The CDR3 is 13 residues long. Deletions cut 3 bases from V and 6 bases from J, with 7 bases between. The germline V gene encodes CDR1 SGDLS and CDR2 YYNGEE. CDR3 protein: CASSAEGNSPLHF. The CDR3, as DNA: TGTGCCAGCAGCGCCGAGGGTAATTCACCCCTCCACTTT.

This rearrangement joins TRBV5-5 to TRBJ1-2; no clear D gene. The germline CDR1 and CDR2 sequences are SGHKS and YYEKEE (reference sequence). CDR3 length: 17 amino acids. V was clipped by 0 bases and J by 8 bases, with 23 bases between them. CDR3 sequence reads: CASSLVGTAPRAGGYTF. CDR3 nucleotides: TGTGCCAGCAGCTTGGTCGGCACGGCCCCACGAGCGGGGGGCTACACCTTC.

V gene TRBV7-3 combines with J gene TRBJ2-7, with 7 bases fitting TRBD2. CDR1 is SGHTA and CDR2 is FQGTGA in the germline V gene. Trimming at V came to 5 bases and at J to 4 bases, leaving 5 bases not matched to a gene. The CDR3 runs 13 residues. The CDR3 is CASSPGLGYEQYF. CDR3 bases: TGTGCCAGCAGCCCAGGACTAGGATACGAGCAGTACTTC. The variable domain in full, with the rest retrieved from reference TRBV7-3 and TRBJ2-7, is GAGVSQTPSNKVTEKGKYVELRCDPISGHTALYWYRQSLGQGPEFLIYFQGTGAADDSGLPNDRFFAVRPEGSVSTLKIQRTERGDSAVYLCASSPGLGYEQYFGPGTRLTVT.

V usage is TRBV7-9 and J usage is TRBJ2-7, with D tentatively TRBD1 (6 bases). CDR3 length equals 14 residues. CDR1 SEHNR and CDR2 FQNEAQ come from the germline V gene (reference sequence). Trimming removed 3 bases from V and 2 bases from J, with 11 bases in between. Here the CDR3 DNA reads TGTGCCAGCAGCTTGGCCAGGGGTACCTACGAGCAGTACTTC. Residues: CASSLARGTYEQYF.

The chain links TRBV27 to TRBJ2-5; possibly TRBD1 for D (5 bases). Germline values: CDR1 MNHEY, CDR2 SMNVEV (reference sequence). V lost 0 bases to trimming and J lost 3 bases, with 8 bases between them. The CDR3 contains 14 residues. The chain's CDR3 is CASSLSSGKETQYF. CDR3 coding DNA: TGTGCCAGCAGTTTATCCTCAGGGAAAGAGACCCAGTACTTC.

V usage is TRBV15 and J usage is TRBJ1-1, with 10 nucleotides matching TRBD1. This CDR3 comprises 17 residues. The junction had 12 bases not matched to a gene; V was cut back by 5 bases and J by 3 bases. CDR1 LNHNV and CDR2 YYDKDF come from the germline V gene (reference sequence). The CDR3 nucleotides are TGTGCCACCAGCGGCAGGACAGGGGGAGACTGGGACACTGAAGCTTTCTTT. Translating it yields CATSGRTGGDWDTEAFF.

This sequence joins TRBV4-1 and TRBJ1-5; no clear D. Per the germline V gene, CDR1 is MGHRA and CDR2 is YSYEKL. The CDR3 totals 16 residues. V shed 0 bases and J shed 5 bases, with 14 bases lying between them. In nucleotides, the CDR3 is TGCGCCAGCAGCCAAGATCCCGGGGTCGTTTATCAGCCCCAGCATTTT. This sequence encodes CASSQDPGVVYQPQHF.

The CDR3, as DNA: TGTGCCAGCAGTTACACAAATTTAGCGGAGTCCTACGAGCAGTACTTC. This translates into CASSYTNLAESYEQYF. This chain links TRBV6-6 with TRBJ2-7; D perhaps matches TRBD2 (6 bases). Germline CDR1 and CDR2: MNHNY and SVGAGI (reference sequence). V lost 2 bases, J lost 1 base, and 15 bases lay in between. This CDR3 is 16 amino acids long.

The chain recombines TRBV6-4 with TRBJ2-2; TRBD1 matches at 9 bases. The V segment lost 6 bases and the J segment 1 base; nucleotides outside the gene matches: 3. Per the germline V gene, CDR1 is MRHNA and CDR2 is SNTAGT. The CDR3 is made up of 15 amino acids. CDR3 in amino acids: CASRVDRGNTGELFF. The CDR3 region has the DNA TGTGCCAGCAGAGTGGACAGGGGGAACACCGGGGAGCTGTTTTTT.

The rearrangement joins TRBV7-6 to TRBJ2-2, with D unresolved. This CDR3 has 14 residues. The germline gives CDR1 SGHVS, CDR2 FNYEAQ. Deletions cut 1 base from V and 1 base from J, with 4 bases between. The CDR3 protein is CASSLGGNTGELFF. DNA of the CDR3: TGTGCCAGCAGCTTAGGAGGGAACACCGGGGAGCTGTTTTTT.

This chain connects TRBV5-1 to TRBJ2-1; possible D gene TRBD2, 5 bases. The V and J ends lost 1 base and 9 bases respectively, with 14 bases between them. Per germline, CDR1 SGHRS and CDR2 YFSETQ. CDR3 length: 14 residues. Here the CDR3 reads CASSLLGGSLEQFF. As DNA, the CDR3 is TGCGCCAGCAGCTTGTTAGGTGGGAGCCTTGAGCAGTTCTTC.

V and J are TRBV18 and TRBJ1-2; D perhaps matches TRBD1 (6 bases). Between the trimmed V and J ends, which lost 0 bases and 4 bases, there was a span of 12 bases. CDR1 KGHSH and CDR2 LQKENI come from the germline V gene. The length of the CDR3 is 15 residues. The CDR3 region has the DNA TGTGCCAGCTCACCACCGTATACGACAGGCTATGGCTACACCTTC. This gives the protein CASSPPYTTGYGYTF. The full variable domain, its missing parts supplied by reference TRBV18 and TRBJ1-2, is NAGVMQNPRHLVRRRGQEARLRCSPMKGHSHVYWYRQLPEEGLKFMVYLQKENIIDESGMPKERFSAEFPKEGPSILRIQQVVRGDSAAYFCASSPPYTTGYGYTFGSGTRLTVV.

The chain uses TRBV5-5 and TRBJ2-7, with a tentative D call TRBD1 (6 bases). Germline V lookup: CDR1 SGHKS, CDR2 YYEKEE (reference sequence). V gave up 6 bases and J gave up 2 bases, with 15 bases separating them. The CDR3 consists of 14 residues. The CDR3 sequence is CASTSTGNPYEQYF. In nucleotides, the CDR3 is TGTGCCAGCACCTCAACAGGGAACCCCTACGAGCAGTACTTC.

The J gene is TRBJ2-1, the V gene TRBV5-1; no definite D call. Germline CDR1 SGHRS, CDR2 YFSETQ. The CDR3 contains 14 residues. Trimming shortened V by 4 bases and J by 7 bases, and 15 bases separated the two germline ends. The CDR3 here is CASSLQDNLNEQFF. CDR3 coding DNA: TGCGCCAGCAGCCTGCAGGATAATCTAAATGAGCAGTTCTTC.

About this clone: The junction shows a germline mismatch at one end, possibly a read error. Other DNA sequences in the same sample also yield this CDR3. The chain uses TRBV7-9 and TRBJ1-1, with 7 nucleotides matching TRBD1. From germline, CDR1 is SEHNR and CDR2 FQNEAQ (reference sequence). This CDR3 spans 14 amino acids. CDR3 nucleotides: TGTGCCCTTGGGGACAGCACCTATGTCCTTGAAGCTTTTTTT. This translates into CALGDSTYVLEAFF.

This chain joins TRBV29-1 and TRBJ2-7; 8 bases fit TRBD1. Trimming took 4 bases from V and 1 from J; bases not matched to a gene: 9. CDR3 length equals 15 residues. The V gene's germline CDR1 is SQVTM and CDR2 ANQGSEA. Here the CDR3 DNA reads TGCAGCGTTGTTCACTCCGGGACAGGATCCTACGAGCAGTACTTC. Protein: CSVVHSGTGSYEQYF.